A single sample is the source of the 11 T cell receptor beta chains below, sequenced in a study of technical replicates of blood from a handful of donors (dated by TCRdb to the late 2010s). The method was the immunoSEQ multiplex PCR assay. Sourced from immuneACCESS, this table was stored by TCRdb with only in-frame sequences that have V and J called. A share of the clones is absent; for the studies checked, an unresolved V gene accounts for under half, and the remainder has no known explanation. For this sample the table gives around 80,000 clones, of which roughly 90% were detected only once. The top ten hold less than 0.5% of the sample. Sample: T cells isolated from PBMCs. The receptors were gathered from a human donor in good health.

The V and J genes are TRBV25-1 and TRBJ2-1; TRBD2 matches at 7 bases. Germline values: CDR1 MGHDK, CDR2 SYGVNS. The CDR3 has 15 residues. The junction had 3 bases not matched to a gene; V was cut back by 3 bases and J by 1 base. CDR3 in DNA: TGTGCCAGCAGTGATCTAGCGGAGTCCTACAATGAGCAGTTCTTC. It specifies CASSDLAESYNEQFF. The entire variable domain, with the rest obtained from reference TRBV25-1 and TRBJ2-1, is as follows: EADIYQTPRYLVIGTGKKITLECSQTMGHDKMYWYQQDPGMELHLIHYSYGVNSTEKGDLSSESTVSRIRTEHFPLTLESARPSHTSQYLCASSDLAESYNEQFFGPGTRLTVL.

The chain uses TRBV7-2 and TRBJ1-2, with a possible D match to TRBD1 (6 bases). CDR1 and CDR2 (germline): SGHTA, FQGNSA. V lost 5 bases and J lost 4, with 26 bases in between. CDR3 length equals 18 residues. The CDR3 DNA is TGTGCCAGCAGCCTTCCCGGCACAGGGACGCCCCCCCCCTATGGCTACACCTTC. Its translation is CASSLPGTGTPPPYGYTF.

The chain recombines TRBV6-5 with TRBJ1-2, with 7 bases lining up with TRBD1. Germline V gene sequence: CDR1 MNHEY, CDR2 SVGAGI. The CDR3 is 13 residues long. J gave up 4 bases and V 5 bases, and 4 bases lay outside the gene matches. The CDR3 region is CASSRRQGYGYTF. CDR3 sequence (DNA): TGTGCCAGCAGTCGCCGACAGGGCTATGGCTACACCTTC.

This sequence joins TRBV10-3 and TRBJ1-1; 7 bases fit TRBD1. J lost 0 bases, V lost 8 bases, and 6 bases had no gene match. CDR3 length: 14 amino acids. Germline V lookup: CDR1 ENHRY, CDR2 SYGVKD. The CDR3 bases are TGTGCCATCGCGCGGGACAGCTTGAACACTGAAGCTTTCTTT. This encodes CAIARDSLNTEAFF.

The rearrangement uses TRBV30 and TRBJ1-1; D call uncertain. V lost 4 bases and J 2 bases, leaving 8 bases between the germline ends. The germline V gene encodes CDR1 GTSNPN and CDR2 SVGIG (reference sequence). This CDR3 comprises 12 residues. CDR3 region: CAWKRENTEAFF. In DNA form, the CDR3 reads TGTGCCTGGAAGCGGGAAAACACTGAAGCTTTCTTT.

This chain links TRBV5-1 with TRBJ2-1; 7 bases fit TRBD2. This CDR3 comprises 14 residues. The V gene end was trimmed by 2 bases and the J gene end by 8 bases; junction bases not matched to a gene: 7. The germline V gene has CDR1 SGHRS and CDR2 YFSETQ. The CDR3 nucleotides are TGCGCCAGCAGCTTACGCGGGAGCTTCGATGAGCAGTTCTTC. This translates into CASSLRGSFDEQFF. Based on the CDR3 plus reference TRBV5-1 and TRBJ2-1, the full variable domain is KAGVTQTPRYLIKTRGQQVTLSCSPISGHRSVSWYQQTPGQGLQFLFEYFSETQRNKGNFPGRFSGRQFSNSRSEMNVSTLELGDSALYLCASSLRGSFDEQFFGPGTRLTVL.

This clone was counted a single time. The J gene is TRBJ1-5, the V gene TRBV30, with D perhaps TRBD1 (6 bases). Between the trimmed V and J ends, which lost 0 bases and 4 bases, there was a span of 10 bases. Germline loops: CDR1 GTSNPN, CDR2 SVGIG (reference sequence). This CDR3 contains 14 residues. The CDR3 loop reads CAWSVGQLNQPQHF. The CDR3 nucleotides read TGTGCCTGGAGTGTAGGACAGTTGAATCAGCCCCAGCATTTT.

The V gene is TRBV5-6, the J gene TRBJ2-7; D gene unclear. The ends were cut back, 2 bases at V and 3 bases at J, with 3 bases in the middle. The CDR3 loop spans 11 amino acids. CDR1 SGHDT and CDR2 YYEEEE come from the germline V gene. The CDR3 region has the DNA TGTGCCAGCAGCTTCGGCTACGAGCAGTACTTC. Translated: CASSFGYEQYF.

This sequence joins TRBV6-6 and TRBJ1-4, with TRBD1 matching over 7 bases. CDR3 length: 15 residues. The germline V gene encodes CDR1 MNHNY and CDR2 SVGAGI (reference sequence). Trimming at V came to 0 bases and at J to 3 bases, leaving 1 base not matched to a gene. CDR3 in DNA: TGTGCCAGCAGTTACTCTGGGACAGCTAATGAAAAACTGTTTTTT. Encoded protein: CASSYSGTANEKLFF.

The J gene is TRBJ1-5, the V gene TRBV19; tentative D call: TRBD1 (5 bases). The CDR3 sequence is 13 residues long. Germline V gives CDR1 LNHDA, CDR2 SQIVND (reference sequence). V shed 9 bases and J shed 4 bases, with 13 bases lying between them. The CDR3 sequence: CASKNQGNQPQHF. CDR3 coding DNA: TGTGCCAGCAAAAATCAGGGAAATCAGCCCCAGCATTTT.

In this sample, this clone turned up once. The rearrangement uses TRBV28 and TRBJ1-4; TRBD1 matches 7 bases. CDR3 length equals 15 residues. Looked up from germline, CDR1 is MDHEN and CDR2 is SYDVKM. Trimming at V came to 4 bases and at J to 8 bases, leaving 10 bases not matched to a gene. CDR3 amino acids: CASSYTPGQLEKLFF. CDR3 bases: TGTGCCAGCAGTTACACACCGGGACAGCTCGAAAAACTGTTTTTT. The complete variable domain, with remaining parts taken from reference TRBV28 and TRBJ1-4, reads DVKVTQSSRYLVKRTGEKVFLECVQDMDHENMFWYRQDPGLGLRLIYFSYDVKMKEKGDIPEGYSVSREKKERFSLILESASTNQTSMYLCASSYTPGQLEKLFFGSGTQLSVL.